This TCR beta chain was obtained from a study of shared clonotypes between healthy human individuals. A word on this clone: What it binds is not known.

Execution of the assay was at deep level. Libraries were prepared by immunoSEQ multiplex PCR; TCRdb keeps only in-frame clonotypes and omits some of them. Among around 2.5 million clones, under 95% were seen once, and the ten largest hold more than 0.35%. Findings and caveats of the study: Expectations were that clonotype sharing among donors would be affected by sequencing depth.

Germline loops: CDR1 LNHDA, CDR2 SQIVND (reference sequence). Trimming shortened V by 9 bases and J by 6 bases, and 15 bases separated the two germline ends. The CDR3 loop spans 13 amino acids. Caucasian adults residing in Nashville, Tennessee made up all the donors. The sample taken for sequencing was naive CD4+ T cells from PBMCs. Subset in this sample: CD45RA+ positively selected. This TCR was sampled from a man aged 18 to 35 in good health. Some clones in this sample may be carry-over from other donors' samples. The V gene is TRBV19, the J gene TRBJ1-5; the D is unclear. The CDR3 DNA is TGTGCCAGCCGATTTGCGGGCGGTCAGCCCCAGCATTTT. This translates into CASRFAGGQPQHF.